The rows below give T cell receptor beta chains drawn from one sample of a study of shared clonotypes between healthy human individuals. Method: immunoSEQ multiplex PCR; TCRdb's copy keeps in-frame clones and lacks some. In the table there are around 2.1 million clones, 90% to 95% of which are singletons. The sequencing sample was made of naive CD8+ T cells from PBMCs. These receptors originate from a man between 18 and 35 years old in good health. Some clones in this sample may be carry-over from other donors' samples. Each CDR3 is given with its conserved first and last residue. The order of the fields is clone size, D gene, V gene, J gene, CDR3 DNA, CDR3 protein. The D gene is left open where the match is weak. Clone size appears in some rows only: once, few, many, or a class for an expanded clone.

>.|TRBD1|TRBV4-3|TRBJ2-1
TGCGCCAGCAGTCAAGGGACAGGGGAGGGCAATGAGCAGTTCTTC
CASSQGTGEGNEQFF
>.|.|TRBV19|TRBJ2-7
TGTGCCAGTAGTGCGGGGGCAGGGCCCTACGAGCAGTACTTC
CASSAGAGPYEQYF
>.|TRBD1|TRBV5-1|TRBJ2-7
TGCGCCAGCAGCCCCGGACCGGGACAGGACTCCTACGAGCAGTACTTC
CASSPGPGQDSYEQYF
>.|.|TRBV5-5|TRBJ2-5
TGTGCCAGCATCCCGACGACCAGGAACGGAGAGACCCAGTACTTC
CASIPTTRNGETQYF
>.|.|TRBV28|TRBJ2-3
TGTGCCAGTCGCTTTGGGGGGAGCTCAGATACGCAGTATTTT
CASRFGGSSDTQYF
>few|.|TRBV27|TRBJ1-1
TGTGCCAGCAACGACGGGCACAGATACACTGAAGCTTTCTTT
CASNDGHRYTEAFF
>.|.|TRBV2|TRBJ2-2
TGTGCCAGCAGTGAAGCGCACCCGGCAGGGCCTAACACCGGGGAGCTGTTTTTT
CASSEAHPAGPNTGELFF
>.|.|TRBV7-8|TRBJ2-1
TGTGCCAGCAGCTGGTTAAGGGATGAGCAGTTCTTC
CASSWLRDEQFF
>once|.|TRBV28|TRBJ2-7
TGTGCCAGCAGTCTCGTCGGGGAGGGGGCCTACGAGCAGTACTTC
CASSLVGEGAYEQYF
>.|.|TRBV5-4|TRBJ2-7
TGTGCCAGCAGCTGGTTGACTCGTCGCGAGCAGTACTTC
CASSWLTRREQYF
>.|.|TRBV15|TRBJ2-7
TGTGCCACCAGCAGAGATCGCGGCAGGGTCAACGAGCAGTACTTC
CATSRDRGRVNEQYF
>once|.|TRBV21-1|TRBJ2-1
TGTGCCAGCGATGAAACTAGCGGGATTTGGCATGAGCAGTTCTTC
CASDETSGIWHEQFF
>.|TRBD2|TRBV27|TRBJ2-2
TGTGCCAGCAGTTGGACTAGTTCTGCCGGGGAGCTGTTTTTT
CASSWTSSAGELFF
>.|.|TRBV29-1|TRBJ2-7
TGCAGCGCCGGGGACTCCTACGAGCAGTACTTC
CSAGDSYEQYF
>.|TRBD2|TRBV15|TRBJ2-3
TGTGCCACCAGCGGGCTAGCGGGCTTCACAGATACGCAGTATTTT
CATSGLAGFTDTQYF
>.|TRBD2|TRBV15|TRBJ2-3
TGTGCCACCAGCAGGAAAAGCGGGAGGGACACAGATACGCAGTATTTT
CATSRKSGRDTDTQYF
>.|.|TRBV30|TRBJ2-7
TGTGCCTGGAGTGTAGCCCCCTTCAGGGGCTACGAGCAGTACTTC
CAWSVAPFRGYEQYF
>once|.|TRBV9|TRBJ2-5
TGTGCCAGCAGCACGGGAGAGACCCAGTACTTC
CASSTGETQYF
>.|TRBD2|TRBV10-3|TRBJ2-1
TGTGCCATCAGTCCGGGACTAGCGGGGGGATACAATGAGCAGTTCTTC
CAISPGLAGGYNEQFF
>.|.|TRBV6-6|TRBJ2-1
TGTGCCAGCCGCCCGGCGAATTACAATGAGCAGTTCTTC
CASRPANYNEQFF
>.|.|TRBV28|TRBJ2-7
TGTGCCAGCAGTTTTCCATCAATCTCCTACGAGCAGTACTTC
CASSFPSISYEQYF
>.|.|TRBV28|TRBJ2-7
TGTGCCACCGGACTGGACTATCCCTACGAGCAGTACTTC
CATGLDYPYEQYF
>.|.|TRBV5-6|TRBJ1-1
TGTGCCAGCAGCAGAGGGGGGCTGGAGGTGAACACTGAAGCTTTCTTT
CASSRGGLEVNTEAFF
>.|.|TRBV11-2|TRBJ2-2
TGTGCCAGCAGCTTATATGGTGATGACGGGGAGCTGTTTTTT
CASSLYGDDGELFF
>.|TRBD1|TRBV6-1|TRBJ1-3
TGTGCCAGCAGTGAAAGGGGACAGGGAAGAAACACCATATATTTT
CASSERGQGRNTIYF
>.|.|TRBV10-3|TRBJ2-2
TGTGCCATCTTGGTGGCGCGAGGACCCCTTCGGACCGGGGAGCTGTTTTTT
CAILVARGPLRTGELFF
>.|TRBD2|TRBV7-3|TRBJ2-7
TGTGCCAGCAGCTTTTACGAGGGACTAGCTTGGGGAGGGAGTTGTTGCTACGAGCAGTACTTC
CASSFYEGLAWGGSCCYEQYF
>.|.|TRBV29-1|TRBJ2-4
TGCAGCGTTTGGCCAGACGGTACCAAAAACATTCAGTACTTC
CSVWPDGTKNIQYF
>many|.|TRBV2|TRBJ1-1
TGTGCCAGCAGTGAGATCGCGCTAAGGGACACTGAAGCTTTCTTT
CASSEIALRDTEAFF
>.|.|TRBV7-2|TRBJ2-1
TGTGCCAGCAGCCCCGGACTAAGGAGCTATGAGCAGTTCTTC
CASSPGLRSYEQFF
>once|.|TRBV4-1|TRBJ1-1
TGCGCCAGCAGCCAACGGGTAGGCGAGGGCACTGAAGCTTTCTTT
CASSQRVGEGTEAFF
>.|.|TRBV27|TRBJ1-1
TGTGCCAGCAGTTTAATGACCCCGATGAACACTGAAGCTTTCTTT
CASSLMTPMNTEAFF
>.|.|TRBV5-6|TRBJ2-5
TGTGCCAGCAGCGAAATCCAGGAGACCCAGTACTTC
CASSEIQETQYF
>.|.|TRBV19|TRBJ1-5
TGTGCCAGTAGTACTCGGAGCGTCCAGCCCCAGCATTTT
CASSTRSVQPQHF
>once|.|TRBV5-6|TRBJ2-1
TGTGCCAGCGGAGACGTGGGGGGTTTTTTCTATGAGCAGTTCTTC
CASGDVGGFFYEQFF
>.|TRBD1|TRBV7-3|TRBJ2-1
TGTGCCAGCAGCTTAGGACAGGGGACTCACAATGAGCAGTTCTTC
CASSLGQGTHNEQFF
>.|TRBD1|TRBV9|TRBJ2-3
TGTGCCAGCAGCGGACGGACAGGACGCACAGATACGCAGTATTTT
CASSGRTGRTDTQYF
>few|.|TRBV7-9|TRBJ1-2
TGTGCCAGCAGCTTAGCCTTGCGAAACTATGGCTACACCTTC
CASSLALRNYGYTF
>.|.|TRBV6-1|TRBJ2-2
TGTGCCAGCATGACAGATGTAAACACCGGGGAGCTGTTTTTT
CASMTDVNTGELFF
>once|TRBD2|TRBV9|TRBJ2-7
TGTGCCAGCAGCCGGACTAGCCGCTCCTACGAGCAGTACTTC
CASSRTSRSYEQYF
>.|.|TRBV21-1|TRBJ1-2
TGTGCCAGCAGCAAAGAAGGCGAGAACTATGGCTACACCTTC
CASSKEGENYGYTF
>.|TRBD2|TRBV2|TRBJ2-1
TGTGCCAGCAGTGAAGCGCTTGTTCTGACTAGCGGTCAAGGGGATGAGCAGTTCTTC
CASSEALVLTSGQGDEQFF
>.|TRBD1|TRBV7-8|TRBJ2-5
TGTGCCAGCAGCTTAGACCTCCGGGACAGGGAAGGGGAGACCCAGTACTTC
CASSLDLRDREGETQYF
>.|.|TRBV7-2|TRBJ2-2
TGTGCCAGCAGCGGGAACGAGCGGGTCTACACCGGGGAGCTGTTTTTT
CASSGNERVYTGELFF
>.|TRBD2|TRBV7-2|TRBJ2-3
TGTGCCAGCAGCTACCTAGCGGGCCACACAGATACGCAGTATTTT
CASSYLAGHTDTQYF
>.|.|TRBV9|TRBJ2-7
TGTGCCAGCAGCGCGGACCCTGGTCAGCCATCTGGGTTTAACGAGCAGTACTTC
CASSADPGQPSGFNEQYF
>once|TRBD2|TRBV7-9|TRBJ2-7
TGTGCCAGCAGCTTACAGGGAGGGACCTACGAGCAGTACTTC
CASSLQGGTYEQYF
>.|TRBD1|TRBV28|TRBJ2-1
TGTGCCAGCAGTTCGGGGACAGGGAGAAGTAGGAATGAGCAGTTCTTC
CASSSGTGRSRNEQFF
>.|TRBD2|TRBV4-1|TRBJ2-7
TGCGCCAGCAGCATTAAGCGGGAGTCCTACGAGCAGTACTTC
CASSIKRESYEQYF
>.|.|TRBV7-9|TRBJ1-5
TGTGCCAGCAGCTTCGACAACAATCAGCCCCAGCATTTT
CASSFDNNQPQHF
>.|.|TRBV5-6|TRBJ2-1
TGTGCCAGCAGCTTGGGGGCTTCGGATGAGCAGTTCTTC
CASSLGASDEQFF
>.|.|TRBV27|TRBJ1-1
TGTGCCAGCAGGGGGGGGACGTCGTGGAGGAGCACTGAAGCTTTCTTT
CASRGGTSWRSTEAFF
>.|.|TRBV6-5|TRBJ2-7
TGTGCCAGCAGTTACGGCCCCAACACAGGCTACGAGCAGTACTTC
CASSYGPNTGYEQYF